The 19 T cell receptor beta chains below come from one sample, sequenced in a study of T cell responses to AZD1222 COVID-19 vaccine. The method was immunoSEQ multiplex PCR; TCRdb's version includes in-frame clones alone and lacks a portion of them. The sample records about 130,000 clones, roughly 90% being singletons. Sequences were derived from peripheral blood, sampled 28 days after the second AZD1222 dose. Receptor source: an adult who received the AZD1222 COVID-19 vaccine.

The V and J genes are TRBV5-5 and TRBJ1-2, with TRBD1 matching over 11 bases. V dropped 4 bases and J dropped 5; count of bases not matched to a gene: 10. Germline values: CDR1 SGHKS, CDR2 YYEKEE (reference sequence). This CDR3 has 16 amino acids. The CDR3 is CASSITLGQGAYGYTF. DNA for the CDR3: TGTGCCAGCAGCATAACCCTTGGACAGGGGGCTTATGGCTACACCTTC.

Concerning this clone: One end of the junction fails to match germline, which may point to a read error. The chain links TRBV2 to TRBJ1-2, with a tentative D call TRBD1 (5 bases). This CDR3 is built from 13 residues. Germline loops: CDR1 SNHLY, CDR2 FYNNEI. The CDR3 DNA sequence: TGTGCCAGCAGAACTCTAACGCTACACAGGAAAGCCTTC. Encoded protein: CASRTLTLHRKAF.

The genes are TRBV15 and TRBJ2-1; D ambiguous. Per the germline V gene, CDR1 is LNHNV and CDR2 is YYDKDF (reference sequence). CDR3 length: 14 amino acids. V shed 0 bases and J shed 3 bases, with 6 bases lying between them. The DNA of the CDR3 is TGTGCCACCAGCAGAGATGGTAACTACAATGAGCAGTTCTTC. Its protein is CATSRDGNYNEQFF.

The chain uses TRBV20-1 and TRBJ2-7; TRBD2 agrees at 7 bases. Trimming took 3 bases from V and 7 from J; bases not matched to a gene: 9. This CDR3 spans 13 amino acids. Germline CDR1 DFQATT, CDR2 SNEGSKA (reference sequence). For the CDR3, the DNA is TGCAGTGCTAGTTCCGCGGGAGATGGGGAGCAGTACTTC. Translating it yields CSASSAGDGEQYF.

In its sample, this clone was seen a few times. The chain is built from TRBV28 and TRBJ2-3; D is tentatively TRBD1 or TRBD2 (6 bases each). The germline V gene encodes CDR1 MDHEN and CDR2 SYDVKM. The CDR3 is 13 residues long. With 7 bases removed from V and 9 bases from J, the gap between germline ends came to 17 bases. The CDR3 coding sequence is TGTGCCAGCAAAGTAGGGGGGCAGCGAACGCAGTATTTT. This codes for CASKVGGQRTQYF.

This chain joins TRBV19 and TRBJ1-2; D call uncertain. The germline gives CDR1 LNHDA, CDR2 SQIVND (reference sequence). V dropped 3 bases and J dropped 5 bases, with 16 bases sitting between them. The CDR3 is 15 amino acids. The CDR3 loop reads CASSISERWQYGYTF. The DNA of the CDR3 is TGTGCCAGTAGTATCTCTGAGCGGTGGCAATATGGCTACACCTTC. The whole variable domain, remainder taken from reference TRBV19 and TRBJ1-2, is DGGITQSPKYLFRKEGQNVTLSCEQNLNHDAMYWYRQDPGQGLRLIYYSQIVNDFQKGDIAEGYSVSREKKESFPLTVTSAQKNPTAFYLCASSISERWQYGYTFGSGTRLTVV.

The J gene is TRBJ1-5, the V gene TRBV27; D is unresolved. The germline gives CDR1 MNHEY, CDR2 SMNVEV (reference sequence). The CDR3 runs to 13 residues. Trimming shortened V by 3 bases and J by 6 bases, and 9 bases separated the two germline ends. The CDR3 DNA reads TGTGCCAGCAGTTTCCAGCCGGGTCAGCCCCAGCATTTT. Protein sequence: CASSFQPGQPQHF.

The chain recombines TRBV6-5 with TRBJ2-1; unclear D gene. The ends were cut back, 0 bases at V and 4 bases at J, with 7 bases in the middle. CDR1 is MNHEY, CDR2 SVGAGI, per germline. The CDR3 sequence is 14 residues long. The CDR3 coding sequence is TGTGCCAGCAGTTACTCGAGCCCTTACAATGAGCAGTTCTTC. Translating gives CASSYSSPYNEQFF.

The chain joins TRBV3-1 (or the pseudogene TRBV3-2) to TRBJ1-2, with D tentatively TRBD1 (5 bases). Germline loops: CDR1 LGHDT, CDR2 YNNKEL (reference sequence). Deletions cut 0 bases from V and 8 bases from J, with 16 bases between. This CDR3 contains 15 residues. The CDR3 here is CASSQEFDGRDGYTF. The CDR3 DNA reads TGTGCCAGCAGCCAAGAGTTCGACGGCCGGGACGGCTACACCTTC.

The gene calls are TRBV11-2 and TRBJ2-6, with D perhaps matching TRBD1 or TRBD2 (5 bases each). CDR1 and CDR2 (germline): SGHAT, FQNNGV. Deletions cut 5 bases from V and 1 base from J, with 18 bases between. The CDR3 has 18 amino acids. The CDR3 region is CASSPGPRRASGANVLTF. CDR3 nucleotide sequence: TGTGCCAGCAGCCCGGGACCAAGGAGAGCGTCTGGGGCCAACGTCCTGACTTTC.

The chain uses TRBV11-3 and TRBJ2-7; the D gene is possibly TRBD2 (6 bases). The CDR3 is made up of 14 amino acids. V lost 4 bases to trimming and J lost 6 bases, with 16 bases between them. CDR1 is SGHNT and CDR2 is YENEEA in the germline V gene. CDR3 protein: CASSSTRVPGEQYF. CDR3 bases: TGTGCCAGCAGCTCGACTAGGGTCCCAGGCGAGCAGTACTTC.

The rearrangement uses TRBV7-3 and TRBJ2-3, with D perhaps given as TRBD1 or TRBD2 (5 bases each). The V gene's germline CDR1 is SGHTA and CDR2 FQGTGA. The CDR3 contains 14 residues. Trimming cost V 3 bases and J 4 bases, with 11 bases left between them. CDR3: CASSLGRASDTQYF. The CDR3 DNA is TGTGCCAGCAGCTTGGGGCGGGCATCAGATACGCAGTATTTT.

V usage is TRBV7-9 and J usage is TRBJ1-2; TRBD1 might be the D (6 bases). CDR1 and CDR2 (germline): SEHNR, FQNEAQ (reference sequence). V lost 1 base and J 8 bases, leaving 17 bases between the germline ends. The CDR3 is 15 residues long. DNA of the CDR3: TGTGCCAGCAGCTTAGGACGGGACATAGCCCTAGGCTACACCTTC. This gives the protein CASSLGRDIALGYTF.

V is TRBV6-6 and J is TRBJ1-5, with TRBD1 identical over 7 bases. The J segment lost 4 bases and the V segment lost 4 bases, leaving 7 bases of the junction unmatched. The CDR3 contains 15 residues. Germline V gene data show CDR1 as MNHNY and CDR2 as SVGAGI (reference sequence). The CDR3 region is CASSSTGVGNQPQHF. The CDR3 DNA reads TGTGCCAGCAGTTCCACAGGGGTAGGGAATCAGCCCCAGCATTTT.

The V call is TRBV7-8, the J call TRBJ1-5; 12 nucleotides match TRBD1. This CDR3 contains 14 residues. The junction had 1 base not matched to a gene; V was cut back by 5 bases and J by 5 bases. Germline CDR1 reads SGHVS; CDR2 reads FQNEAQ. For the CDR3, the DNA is TGTGCCAGCAGCCGGGACAGGGGGCATCAGCCCCAGCATTTT. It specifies CASSRDRGHQPQHF.

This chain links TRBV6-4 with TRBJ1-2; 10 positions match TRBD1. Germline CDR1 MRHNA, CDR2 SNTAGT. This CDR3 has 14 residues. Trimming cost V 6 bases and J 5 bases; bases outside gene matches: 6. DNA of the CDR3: TGTGCCAGCAGAAGAGACAGGGGGCATTATGGCTACACCTTC. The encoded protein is CASRRDRGHYGYTF.

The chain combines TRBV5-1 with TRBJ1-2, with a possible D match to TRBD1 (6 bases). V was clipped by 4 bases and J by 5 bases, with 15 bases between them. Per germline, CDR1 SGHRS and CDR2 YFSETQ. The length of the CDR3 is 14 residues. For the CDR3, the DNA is TGCGCCAGCAGCCCCACAGGGAGTTTATATGGCTACACCTTC. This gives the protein CASSPTGSLYGYTF.

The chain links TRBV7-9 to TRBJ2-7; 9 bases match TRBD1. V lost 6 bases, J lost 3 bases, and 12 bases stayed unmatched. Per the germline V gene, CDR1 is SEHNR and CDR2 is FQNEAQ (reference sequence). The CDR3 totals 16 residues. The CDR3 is CASRSETGGLIYEQYF. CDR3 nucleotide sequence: TGTGCCAGCAGATCAGAAACAGGGGGCCTTATCTACGAGCAGTACTTC.

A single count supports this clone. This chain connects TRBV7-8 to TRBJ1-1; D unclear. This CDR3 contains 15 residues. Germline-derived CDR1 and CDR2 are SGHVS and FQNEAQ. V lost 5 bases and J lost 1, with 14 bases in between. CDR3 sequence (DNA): TGTGCCAGCAGCCTCTTGGACCGGCCGAACACTGAAGCTTTCTTT. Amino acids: CASSLLDRPNTEAFF.